Each of the 30 T cell receptor beta chains below was sequenced from the same sample in a study of OX40 agonist ivuxolimab in advanced cancers. This table comes from immunoSEQ multiplex PCR, and its TCRdb copy is limited to in-frame clones, with some not included. The sample lists about 76,000 clones, about 85% occurring once. Sample: CD4+ or CD8+ T cells sorted from blood, taken in a trial of the OX40 agonist ivuxolimab. Every receptor here comes from an adult with an advanced solid tumor such as melanoma, head and neck, liver or kidney cancer.

The chain combines TRBV27 with TRBJ2-7; D unclear. In germline, CDR1 is MNHEY, CDR2 SMNVEV (reference sequence). V was clipped by 4 bases and J by 5 bases, with 9 bases between them. The CDR3 spans 12 residues. The CDR3 sequence: CASSSPKDEQYF. CDR3 sequence (DNA): TGTGCCAGCAGTTCCCCGAAGGACGAGCAGTACTTC.

The chain is built from TRBV5-4 and TRBJ1-1; D is ambiguous. This CDR3 has 14 residues. CDR1 SGHNT and CDR2 YYREEE come from the germline V gene (reference sequence). The V gene lost 2 bases and the J gene lost 1 base, with 9 bases spanning the gap. The CDR3 reads CASSFDNRNTEAFF. CDR3 nucleotide sequence: TGTGCCAGCAGCTTCGACAACCGGAACACTGAAGCTTTCTTT. Full variable domain (rest looked up from reference TRBV5-4 and TRBJ1-1): ETGVTQSPTHLIKTRGQQVTLRCSSQSGHNTVSWYQQALGQGPQFIFQYYREEENGRGNFPPRFSGLQFPNYSSELNVNALELDDSALYLCASSFDNRNTEAFFGQGTRLTVV.

This chain links TRBV2 with TRBJ1-2, with D possibly TRBD1 on 6 matching bases. This CDR3 contains 12 residues. V was clipped by 4 bases and J by 5 bases, with 8 bases between them. Germline-derived CDR1 and CDR2 are SNHLY and FYNNEI. The CDR3 DNA follows: TGTGCCAGCAGTGGAGGGGGGTATGGCTACACCTTC. It specifies CASSGGGYGYTF.

The V and J genes are TRBV9 and TRBJ1-4; 9 bases match TRBD1. The CDR3 is 15 amino acids. In germline, CDR1 is SGDLS, CDR2 YYNGEE. J was trimmed by 5 bases and V by 2 bases; bases with no gene match: 4. CDR3 region: CASSVLDRGNEKLFF. The CDR3, as DNA: TGTGCCAGCAGCGTCTTAGACAGGGGGAATGAAAAACTGTTTTTT.

This sequence joins TRBV4-2 and TRBJ2-1; D is undetermined. The CDR3 is made up of 15 amino acids. V was pared by 0 bases and J by 5 bases, with 11 bases between. Per the germline V gene, CDR1 is LGHNA and CDR2 is YNFKEQ. In nucleotides, the CDR3 is TGTGCCAGCAGCCAAGAAGTAGGCAAACACAATGAGCAGTTCTTC. Translation: CASSQEVGKHNEQFF.

Only one count was recorded for this clone. The chain has TRBV11-2 and TRBJ1-2, with 7 bases aligning to TRBD1. This CDR3 spans 13 amino acids. In germline, CDR1 is SGHAT, CDR2 FQNNGV. Trimming at V came to 1 base and at J to 8 bases, leaving 4 bases not matched to a gene. In nucleotides, the CDR3 is TGTGCCAGCAGCTTAGTGGGAGGGGGCGGCTACACCTTC. It specifies CASSLVGGGGYTF.

This clone turned up a few times. The chain carries TRBV6-6 and TRBJ2-7; a possible D gene is TRBD2 (6 bases). Germline CDR1 MNHNY, CDR2 SVGAGI (reference sequence). The CDR3 covers 14 residues. The V and J ends lost 4 bases and 6 bases respectively, with 16 bases between them. CDR3 DNA: TGTGCCAGCAGTTTGTTGCGGGAAGGTCCCGAGCAGTACTTC. Its translation is CASSLLREGPEQYF.

The chain recombines TRBV7-6 with TRBJ2-4; tentative D call: TRBD2 (6 bases). The CDR3 has 19 residues. Germline loops: CDR1 SGHVS, CDR2 FNYEAQ. V lost 5 bases and J lost 3, with 26 bases in between. The CDR3 nucleotides read TGTGCCAGCAGCCCAACCCCTCCCTCGGCGGGGACCGGCAAAAACATTCAGTACTTC. This gives the protein CASSPTPPSAGTGKNIQYF.

The chain combines TRBV4-1 with TRBJ2-5; possibly TRBD1 for D (5 bases). Trimming cost V 3 bases and J 4 bases, with 12 bases left between them. The CDR3 loop spans 14 amino acids. Germline V gene data show CDR1 as MGHRA and CDR2 as YSYEKL. In DNA, the CDR3 is TGCGCCAGCAGCCAGCCGACAGTTGGAGAGACCCAGTACTTC. Its translation is CASSQPTVGETQYF.

The V and J genes are TRBV10-3 and TRBJ1-1; 10 nucleotides agree with TRBD1. V shed 4 bases and J 5 bases; nucleotides not matched to a gene: 4. The CDR3 contains 14 residues. Germline loops: CDR1 ENHRY, CDR2 SYGVKD. CDR3 protein: CAISAGQGETEAFF. The DNA of the CDR3 is TGTGCCATCAGTGCTGGACAGGGGGAGACTGAAGCTTTCTTT.

The CDR3 DNA reads as TGTGCCAGCAGCCCTGGGGTAGCAGGGGGGAGCGAGCAGTACTTC. Translation gives CASSPGVAGGSEQYF. This sequence joins TRBV9 and TRBJ2-7, with D tentatively TRBD1 (7 bases). The CDR3 runs to 15 residues. Germline CDR1 reads SGDLS; CDR2 reads YYNGEE. V lost 4 bases and J 6 bases, leaving 20 bases between the germline ends. The whole variable domain, filled in from reference TRBV9 and TRBJ2-7, reads DSGVTQTPKHLITATGQRVTLRCSPRSGDLSVYWYQQSLDQGLQFLIQYYNGEERAKGNILERFSAQQFPDLHSELNLSSLELGDSALYFCASSPGVAGGSEQYFGPGTRLTVT.

This sequence joins TRBV2 and TRBJ2-3; D unclear. Germline V gene lookup returns CDR1 SNHLY and CDR2 FYNNEI. The CDR3 is made up of 11 amino acids. Trimming shortened V by 6 bases and J by 2 bases, and 3 bases separated the two germline ends. The CDR3 region is CASRITDTQYF. Written as DNA, the CDR3 is TGTGCCAGCAGGATCACAGATACGCAGTATTTT. The entire variable domain, with the rest obtained from reference TRBV2 and TRBJ2-3, is as follows: EPEVTQTPSHQVTQMGQEVILRCVPISNHLYFYWYRQILGQKVEFLVSFYNNEISEKSEIFDDQFSVERPDGSNFTLKIRSTKLEDSAMYFCASRITDTQYFGPGTRLTVL.

At least ten counts were recorded for this clone. V is TRBV7-6 and J is TRBJ2-7; 9 bases agree with TRBD1. Germline V CDR1 and CDR2: SGHVS, FNYEAQ. With V trimmed by 8 bases and J by 5 bases, 7 bases remained unmatched. The CDR3 contains 13 residues. CDR3 residues: CASGRDRVDEQYF. In DNA form, the CDR3 reads TGTGCCAGCGGCCGGGACAGGGTCGACGAGCAGTACTTC.

The rearrangement uses TRBV7-9 and TRBJ2-5; D not certain. Germline V gene sequence: CDR1 SEHNR, CDR2 FQNEAQ (reference sequence). The CDR3 totals 14 residues. Between the trimmed V and J ends, which lost 5 bases and 4 bases, there was a span of 14 bases. The CDR3: CASSPFGASETQYF. For the CDR3, the DNA is TGTGCCAGCAGCCCATTCGGCGCCTCAGAGACCCAGTACTTC.

The chain has TRBV14 and TRBJ1-2; 9 bases map to TRBD1. Germline CDR1 and CDR2: SGHDN and FVKESK. There are 14 residues in the CDR3. Unmatched junction bases numbered 9, after V lost 6 bases and J lost 7 bases. CDR3 sequence (DNA): TGTGCCAGCAGGCGAGCCGGGACAGGGATTGGCTACACCTTC. Amino acid sequence: CASRRAGTGIGYTF.

V usage is TRBV14 and J usage is TRBJ2-2; D is ambiguous. The CDR3 consists of 14 residues. With 4 bases removed from V and 3 bases from J, the gap between germline ends came to 9 bases. CDR1 SGHDN and CDR2 FVKESK come from the germline V gene. CDR3: CASSLNPYTGELFF. The CDR3 region has the DNA TGTGCCAGCAGCCTAAACCCCTACACCGGGGAGCTGTTTTTT.

The chain employs TRBV5-1 and TRBJ1-2, with D perhaps TRBD1 (5 bases). This CDR3 region has 15 residues. V lost 0 bases, J lost 0 bases, and 9 bases lay in between. Germline V gives CDR1 SGHRS, CDR2 YFSETQ. CDR3 sequence (DNA): TGCGCCAGCAGCTTGGGTGGGGGGACTAACTATGGCTACACCTTC. It is translated as CASSLGGGTNYGYTF. The variable domain in full, completed from reference TRBV5-1 and TRBJ1-2, reads KAGVTQTPRYLIKTRGQQVTLSCSPISGHRSVSWYQQTPGQGLQFLFEYFSETQRNKGNFPGRFSGRQFSNSRSEMNVSTLELGDSALYLCASSLGGGTNYGYTFGSGTRLTVV.

The V gene is TRBV6-1, the J gene TRBJ1-6; 7 bases agree with TRBD1. The CDR3 runs 15 residues. V was pared by 7 bases and J by 7 bases, with 10 bases of the junction left unmatched. Germline values: CDR1 MNHNS, CDR2 SASEGT. CDR3 nucleotides: TGTGCCAGCACCCTCGTGACAGGGCACAATTCACCCCTCCACTTT. Residues: CASTLVTGHNSPLHF.

The rearrangement joins TRBV6-5 to TRBJ1-1; tentatively, D is TRBD1 (6 bases). Germline V gene lookup returns CDR1 MNHEY and CDR2 SVGAGI. This CDR3 spans 13 amino acids. V was pared by 2 bases and J by 3 bases, with 7 bases between. The CDR3: CASSYGQYTEAFF. The CDR3 DNA reads TGTGCCAGCAGTTACGGACAGTACACTGAAGCTTTCTTT.

The chain recombines TRBV11-2 with TRBJ2-3; the D gene is possibly TRBD1 (5 bases). Trimming pared 6 bases from V and 1 base from J, leaving 14 bases between. This CDR3 is 15 amino acids long. Germline V gene data show CDR1 as SGHAT and CDR2 as FQNNGV. DNA of the CDR3: TGTGCCAGCAGAAATAAAAGGGGTGGCACAGATACGCAGTATTTT. It is translated as CASRNKRGGTDTQYF. The entire variable domain, with the rest obtained from reference TRBV11-2 and TRBJ2-3, is as follows: EAGVAQSPRYKIIEKRQSVAFWCNPISGHATLYWYQQILGQGPKLLIQFQNNGVVDDSQLPKDRFSAERLKGVDSTLKIQPAKLEDSAVYLCASRNKRGGTDTQYFGPGTRLTVL.

Remarks on this clone: Other DNA sequences in this specimen translate into the identical CDR3. The chain is built from TRBV27 and TRBJ2-7; the D gene is possibly TRBD1 (5 bases). Germline CDR1 and CDR2: MNHEY and SMNVEV (reference sequence). Trimming shortened V by 0 bases and J by 0 bases, and 18 bases separated the two germline ends. The CDR3 runs 18 residues. CDR3 DNA sequence: TGTGCCAGCAGTTTATCTGGTGGGGCGGACCTATACTCCTACGAGCAGTACTTC. Its translation is CASSLSGGADLYSYEQYF.

The CDR3 DNA sequence: TGTGCCAGTAGTCCCCGGACAGCCATTAACTATGGCTACACCTTC. Its protein product is CASSPRTAINYGYTF. This rearrangement joins TRBV19 to TRBJ1-2; possibly TRBD1 for D (6 bases). Trimming shortened V by 5 bases and J by 1 base, and 14 bases separated the two germline ends. From germline, CDR1 is LNHDA and CDR2 SQIVND (reference sequence). This CDR3 spans 15 amino acids.

The chain combines TRBV6-5 with TRBJ1-2; no reliable D call. Deletions cut 4 bases from V and 8 bases from J, with 11 bases between. This CDR3 region has 12 residues. The germline V gene has CDR1 MNHEY and CDR2 SVGAGI. DNA for the CDR3: TGTGCCAGCAGTTCCTTCTACGACGGCTACACCTTC. It yields the protein CASSSFYDGYTF.

This clone came up a few times. The chain is built from TRBV6-1 and TRBJ1-5; D gene ambiguous. Trimming stripped 11 bases from V and 7 bases from J, with 12 bases between. Germline assignment: CDR1 MNHNS and CDR2 SASEGT. This CDR3 comprises 11 residues. In DNA form, the CDR3 reads TGTGCCGGCCTGGTGATCCAGCCCCAGCATTTT. Translated: CAGLVIQPQHF.

In this sample, this clone turned up once. The V gene is TRBV29-1, the J gene TRBJ2-3, with D perhaps being TRBD1 or TRBD2 (5 bases each). Germline CDR1 SQVTM, CDR2 ANQGSEA. The germline V and J ends were trimmed by 4 bases and 4 bases, with 18 bases remaining between them. The CDR3 length is 15 residues. As DNA, the CDR3 is TGCAGCGTTGCCCAAAGGGGTGGAGGCCCAGATACGCAGTATTTT. It translates to CSVAQRGGGPDTQYF.

CDR3 region: CASSLTRSSGQETQYF. CDR3 nucleotide sequence: TGTGCCAGCAGCTTAACACGTAGTTCTGGGCAAGAGACCCAGTACTTC. The V gene is TRBV7-2, the J gene TRBJ2-5, with no clear D. The germline V gene encodes CDR1 SGHTA and CDR2 FQGNSA. The germline V and J ends were trimmed by 2 bases and 2 bases, with 15 bases remaining between them. The length of the CDR3 is 16 residues.

The chain links TRBV29-1 to TRBJ1-3; no definite D call. Germline V gene lookup returns CDR1 SQVTM and CDR2 ANQGSEA. V lost 4 bases, J lost 0 bases, and 10 bases lay in between. This CDR3 has 14 amino acids. DNA for the CDR3: TGCAGCGTTGTTCCGAACTCCTCTGGAAACACCATATATTTT. It encodes CSVVPNSSGNTIYF.

The chain has TRBV5-1 and TRBJ1-2, with 12 bases matching TRBD1. V lost 0 bases, J lost 2 bases, and 5 bases stayed unmatched. This CDR3 region has 17 residues. In germline, CDR1 is SGHRS, CDR2 YFSETQ. CDR3 amino acids: CASSLAGDRGLNYGYTF. The CDR3 nucleotides are TGCGCCAGCAGCTTGGCTGGGGACAGGGGGCTAAACTATGGCTACACCTTC. The full variable domain, in which reference TRBV5-1 and TRBJ1-2 provide the parts outside the CDR3, is KAGVTQTPRYLIKTRGQQVTLSCSPISGHRSVSWYQQTPGQGLQFLFEYFSETQRNKGNFPGRFSGRQFSNSRSEMNVSTLELGDSALYLCASSLAGDRGLNYGYTFGSGTRLTVV.

The V and J genes are TRBV10-3 and TRBJ2-1, with D tentatively TRBD1 (9 bases). Looked up from germline, CDR1 is ENHRY and CDR2 is SYGVKD. The CDR3 length is 20 residues. V shed 6 bases and J shed 6 bases, with 33 bases lying between them. The CDR3 spells CAIRGSGRGQGGTSGNEQFF. The DNA of the CDR3 is TGTGCCATCAGGGGGTCGGGTAGGGGACAGGGAGGAACTAGCGGCAATGAGCAGTTCTTC.

This chain connects TRBV5-4 to TRBJ2-7; 7 bases line up with TRBD1. Germline V CDR1 and CDR2: SGHNT, YYREEE (reference sequence). The CDR3 is 14 residues long. Trimming took 5 bases from V and 1 from J; bases not matched to a gene: 6. CDR3 amino acids: CASSPPGQSYEQYF. CDR3 nucleotide sequence: TGTGCCAGCAGTCCACCGGGACAGTCCTACGAGCAGTACTTC.